Reported below is one TCR beta chain. Its target is not known. The data were taken from a study of Ad26.COV2.S vaccination and SARS-CoV-2 variants. Study-level background: Intramuscular Ad26.COV2.S at 5x10^10 or 1x10^11 viral particles.

Treatment indicated: roughly 18 received Ad26.COV2.S at low or high dose, single or two shots; several received placebo; per-sample allocation not given. Material that was analyzed had been drawn on day 63 after the first vaccine or placebo injection. This table comes from immunoSEQ multiplex PCR, and its TCRdb copy is limited to in-frame clones, with some not included. Of a few hundred thousand clones listed, approximately 87% are singletons. The CDR3 length is 13 residues. Germline V gene sequence: CDR1 GTSNPN, CDR2 SVGIG (reference sequence). Trimming stripped 0 bases from V and 4 bases from J, with 8 bases between. Findings and caveats of the study: Vaccinated and placebo-treated recipients had similar non-spike TCR breadth.

The receptor comes from a person aged 18-60 years who received the Ad26.COV2.S COVID-19 vaccine or a placebo. Sequencing used peripheral blood, obtained in a trial of Ad26.COV2.S vaccine versus placebo. The chain links TRBV30 to TRBJ2-3, with D possibly TRBD2 on 7 matching bases. CDR3: CAWSVGGADTQYF. CDR3 DNA: TGTGCCTGGAGTGTAGGGGGGGCAGATACGCAGTATTTT. The variable domain in full, with the rest retrieved from reference TRBV30 and TRBJ2-3, is SQTIHQWPATLVQPVGSPLSLECTVEGTSNPNLYWYRQAAGRGLQLLFYSVGIGQISSEVPQNLSASRPQDRQFILSSKKLLLSDSGFYLCAWSVGGADTQYFGPGTRLTVL.